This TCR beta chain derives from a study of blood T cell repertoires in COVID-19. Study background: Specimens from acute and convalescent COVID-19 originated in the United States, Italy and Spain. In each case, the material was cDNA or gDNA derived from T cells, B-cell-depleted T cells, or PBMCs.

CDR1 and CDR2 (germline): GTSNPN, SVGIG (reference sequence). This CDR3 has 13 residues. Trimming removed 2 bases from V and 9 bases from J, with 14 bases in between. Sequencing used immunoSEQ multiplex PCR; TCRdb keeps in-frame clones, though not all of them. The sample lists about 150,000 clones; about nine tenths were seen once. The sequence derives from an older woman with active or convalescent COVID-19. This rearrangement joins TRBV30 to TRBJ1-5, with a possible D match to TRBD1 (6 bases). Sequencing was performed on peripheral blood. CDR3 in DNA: TGTGCCTGGAGTCCCAGGGGCTTAGGGCCCCAGCATTTT. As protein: CAWSPRGLGPQHF.